The entry below describes one T cell receptor (beta chain). These data belong to a study of response to subunit inactivated influenza vaccine. TCRdb reprocessed the RT-PCR reads with MiXCR, giving one entry per CDR3 protein. The sample includes 180,000 or so distinct CDR3 sequences, 10% to 15% of them seen just once. This sample also belongs to another study, concerning T cells expressing NK-cell markers. According to that study: It was by 5'RACE template switching with UMIs that TCR beta cDNA was made. Repertoire data for TCR beta were derived from sorted T cells (CD3+CD56+NKG2C+, CD3+CD56+NKG2C- and CD3+CD56-NKG2C+). Seropositivity for HCMV was found in most of the eight sequenced donors, with one seronegative. The study found dominant NKG2C+ clonotypes at roughly 1.0-7.0% of CD8+ T cells in about six donors. Specificity for HCMV among expanded NKG2C+ T cell clones was not established.

Source: CD8+ T cells sorted from PBMCs, taken 12 days after vaccination. This TCR was sampled from a man aged 50 to 59 who received an inactivated influenza vaccine.

The CDR3 sequence is CASSTTGGWTGELFF. In DNA form, the CDR3 reads TGTGCCAGCAGTACCACAGGGGGATGGACCGGGGAGCTGTTTTTT. The genes are TRBV6-2 or TRBV6-3 and TRBJ2-2; TRBD1 matches 8 bases. Germline loops: CDR1 MNHEY, CDR2 SVGEGT. V shed 5 bases, J shed 5 bases, and the junction held 7 bases outside the gene matches. The CDR3 covers 15 residues.